The T cell receptor beta chain described here comes from a study of blood T cell repertoires in COVID-19. In the source study's methods: Using reference gene primer amplification, nucleated cell counts were estimated. Sequenced by immunoSEQ multiplex PCR; TCRdb stores in-frame clones only, minus some. V and J calls and clone size are given by that table; D and trimming were obtained from the DNA. The sample has 130,000 or so clones, 82% seen once. The sequencing input was peripheral blood. This receptor was identified in a human donor in a cohort sampled during active COVID-19.

This chain's CDR3 is CASSLPGWSGNTIYF. In DNA, the CDR3 is TGTGCCAGCAGTTTACCAGGGTGGTCTGGAAACACCATATATTTT. The chain carries TRBV28 and TRBJ1-3, with a possible D match to TRBD1 (5 bases). CDR3 length: 15 amino acids. V lost 2 bases, J lost 1 base, and 9 bases lay in between. The germline CDR1 and CDR2 sequences are MDHEN and SYDVKM.